This T cell receptor beta chain was sequenced in a study of blood T cells in healthy people across ages. Study-wide results and limits: Bulk PBMC profiling left naive and antigen-experienced comparisons inconclusive.

This clonotype showed up just once. Its cognate antigen is unknown. Each of the donors had roughly 10 milliliters of peripheral blood drawn into EDTA-treated Vacutainer tubes. No fewer than 6 million PBMCs went into each sample. A sample-barcoded 5' primer and a J-beta primer mix were used in a second PCR of roughly 7 to 11 cycles. TCRdb re-analysed the 5' RACE reads in MiXCR, keeping a single row per CDR3 protein. The table has some 900,000 distinct CDR3 sequences, around 48% seen once. The receptor comes from a young man in good health. Sequenced input: blood.

CDR3 bases: TGTGCCAGCAGCTCGGTGGGGGGCCCAAGCTCCTACGAGCAGTACTTC. Translated: CASSSVGGPSSYEQYF. The genes are TRBV7-9 and TRBJ2-7; the D gene could be TRBD1 or TRBD2 (6 bases each). Trimming removed 4 bases from V and 0 bases from J, with 16 bases in between. CDR1 is SEHNR, CDR2 FQNEAQ, per germline (reference sequence). This CDR3 contains 16 residues. Supplemented by reference TRBV7-9 and TRBJ2-7, the full variable domain reads DTGVSQNPRHKITKRGQNVTFRCDPISEHNRLYWYRQTLGQGPEFLTYFQNEAQLEKSRLLSDRFSAERPKGSFSTLEIQRTEQGDSAMYLCASSSVGGPSSYEQYFGPGTRLTVT.